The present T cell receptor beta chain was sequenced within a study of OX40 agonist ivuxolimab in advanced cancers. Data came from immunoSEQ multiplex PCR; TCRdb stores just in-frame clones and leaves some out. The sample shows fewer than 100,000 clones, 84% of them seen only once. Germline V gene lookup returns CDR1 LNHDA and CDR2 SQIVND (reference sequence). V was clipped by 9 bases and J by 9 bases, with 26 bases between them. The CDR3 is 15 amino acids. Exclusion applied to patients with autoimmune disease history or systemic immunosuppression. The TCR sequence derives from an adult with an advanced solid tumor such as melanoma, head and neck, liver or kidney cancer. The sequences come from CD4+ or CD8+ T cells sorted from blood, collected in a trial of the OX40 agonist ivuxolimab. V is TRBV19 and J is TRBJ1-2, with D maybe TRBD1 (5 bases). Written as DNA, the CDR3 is TGTGCCAGCAGGGATAAGTGGGAGGGCTCTTCAAGCTACACCTTC. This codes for CASRDKWEGSSSYTF.